Sequencing of this T cell receptor beta chain was carried out in a study of blood T cell repertoires in COVID-19. In the study overall: Sources were T cells, B-cell-depleted T cells, or PBMCs; the material itself was cDNA or gDNA.

Original processing methods: Reference gene primer amplification gave estimated nucleated cell counts. Here immunoSEQ multiplex PCR was the method, and the copy in TCRdb shows in-frame clones only, minus some. The DNA gave D and trimming, while V, J and clone size come from that table. The sample carries 65,000 to 95,000 clones, around 79% recorded once. This receptor was identified in a human donor in a cohort sampled during active COVID-19. Sequencing was done on a sample of peripheral blood.

The CDR3 region has the DNA TGCGCCAGCAGCACAGCCGGGACAGGGTTCGGCTACACCTTC. Its translation is CASSTAGTGFGYTF. The chain employs TRBV5-1 and TRBJ1-2; 9 bases match TRBD1. Germline CDR1 reads SGHRS; CDR2 reads YFSETQ. The V gene end was trimmed by 4 bases and the J gene end by 8 bases; junction bases not matched to a gene: 9. The CDR3 has 14 residues.